The clone carrying this TCR beta chain appeared a single time. Only in-frame clones appear in the TCRdb table, and some are missing; sequencing was by immunoSEQ multiplex PCR. The profile covers 290,000 or so clones, with around nine tenths appearing a single time and 1% to 1.5% taken by the ten largest. The CDR3 runs 16 residues. Germline V gene data show CDR1 as SGHDT and CDR2 as YYEEEE. The V and J ends lost 4 bases and 4 bases respectively, with 15 bases between them. The data originate from a study of blood T cell repertoires in COVID-19. The source material was peripheral blood. This chain links TRBV5-6 with TRBJ1-6; D is ambiguous. The clonotype comes from a man between 65 and 85 years old with acute or convalescent COVID-19. CDR3 nucleotides: TGTGCCAGCAGCGAGCAGCGGGCAGCTTATAATTCACCCCTCCACTTT. Translating gives CASSEQRAAYNSPLHF.